Shown below are 32 T cell receptor beta chains from a single sample sequenced in a study of T cell clonotyping in hematopoietic cell transplantation. Sample time point: recipient sample about 28 days before transplant, after cytoreduction. The assay was immunoSEQ multiplex PCR, and TCRdb's table has in-frame clones only and misses some. This table has about 38,000 clones, 95% appearing once. Sequenced here: peripheral blood mononuclear cells, sampled before stem cell transplant. Receptors originate from a man between 35 and 55 years old with chronic myeloid leukemia. Some clones in this sample may be carry-over from other donors' samples.

The chain employs TRBV30 and TRBJ2-3; D call uncertain. The germline V and J ends were trimmed by 3 bases and 4 bases, with 14 bases remaining between them. CDR1 and CDR2 from the germline V gene are GTSNPN and SVGIG (reference sequence). This CDR3 contains 14 residues. CDR3 DNA: TGTGCCTGGAGCCATGGGGATGAGTCAGATACGCAGTATTTT. Protein product: CAWSHGDESDTQYF.

This chain links TRBV7-6 with TRBJ2-7; TRBD1 agrees at 9 bases. This CDR3 has 15 amino acids. V trimming: 4 bases; J trimming: 7 bases; junction bases outside the gene matches: 11. Germline V gene data show CDR1 as SGHVS and CDR2 as FNYEAQ. The CDR3 DNA sequence: TGTGCCAGCAGCTCGCCAACGGACAGGGGAGGAGAGCAGTACTTC. Translation gives CASSSPTDRGGEQYF.

This chain connects TRBV4-1 to TRBJ2-2; maybe TRBD1 (5 bases). From germline, CDR1 is MGHRA and CDR2 YSYEKL. The CDR3 covers 15 residues. The V and J ends lost 4 bases and 4 bases respectively, with 13 bases between them. Here the CDR3 reads CASSLRQTLTGELFF. CDR3 coding DNA: TGCGCCAGCAGCCTTCGACAGACCCTCACCGGGGAGCTGTTTTTT.

This clone was seen just once. J is TRBJ1-6 and V is TRBV11-2, with D uncertain. The germline V gene has CDR1 SGHAT and CDR2 FQNNGV. The V gene lost 5 bases and the J gene lost 8 bases, with 10 bases spanning the gap. The CDR3 has 13 amino acids. The CDR3 region is CASSPRGDSPLHF. CDR3 sequence (DNA): TGTGCCAGCAGCCCCCGCGGGGATTCACCCCTCCACTTT.

Here the CDR3 DNA reads TGCGCCAGCAGCCTCAGGGAGGGGAGCTCCTACGAGCAGTACTTC. This codes for CASSLREGSSYEQYF. The rearrangement joins TRBV4-1 to TRBJ2-7; 7 positions agree with TRBD2. The CDR3 has 15 residues. With V trimmed by 4 bases and J by 0 bases, 6 bases remained unmatched. CDR1 is MGHRA, CDR2 YSYEKL, per germline.

The count of this clone is one. The junction does not match germline at one end; this may be a read error. The sample contains more than one DNA sequence encoding this CDR3. The V gene is TRBV2, the J gene TRBJ1-5, with D perhaps matching TRBD1 (5 bases). The CDR3 consists of 14 residues. Germline CDR1 and CDR2: SNHLY and FYNNEI. CDR3 in amino acids: CASSEGTYYQPQHF. The CDR3 bases are TGTGCCAGCAGTGAGGGGACCTACTATCAACCCCAGCATTTT.

This chain links TRBV27 with TRBJ1-2, with 7 bases aligning to TRBD1. The germline V gene encodes CDR1 MNHEY and CDR2 SMNVEV (reference sequence). CDR3 length: 13 amino acids. Unmatched junction bases numbered 6, after V lost 3 bases and J lost 8 bases. This CDR3 is CASSFVGGGGYTF. The CDR3 region has the DNA TGTGCCAGCAGTTTCGTAGGGGGCGGGGGCTACACCTTC.

The chain links TRBV6-5 to TRBJ2-5; the D call may be TRBD1 or TRBD2 (5 bases each). The CDR3 runs to 15 residues. The germline V gene encodes CDR1 MNHEY and CDR2 SVGAGI. Trimming removed 7 bases at V and 3 bases at J, with 18 bases between. This CDR3 is CASILSWGPKETQYF. CDR3 DNA: TGTGCCAGCATCCTTAGTTGGGGACCCAAAGAGACCCAGTACTTC.

The rearrangement joins TRBV6-5 to TRBJ2-3; D is possibly TRBD2 (5 bases). The ends were cut back, 0 bases at V and 2 bases at J, with 9 bases in the middle. The CDR3 length is 15 residues. Germline values: CDR1 MNHEY, CDR2 SVGAGI. CDR3 amino acids: CASSYSWTFTDTQYF. The DNA for the CDR3 is TGTGCCAGCAGTTACTCATGGACTTTCACAGATACGCAGTATTTT.

The chain uses TRBV6-1 and TRBJ1-2; no definite D call. Deletions cut 1 base from V and 4 bases from J, with 13 bases between. The CDR3 covers 15 residues. Germline V gene data show CDR1 as MNHNS and CDR2 as SASEGT. The CDR3 DNA reads TGTGCCAGCAGTGAAGGGGGAGGGCAAAGCTATGGCTACACCTTC. It encodes CASSEGGGQSYGYTF.

This clone has only a few counts. The chain joins TRBV19 to TRBJ2-1; D is unresolved. This CDR3 is built from 12 residues. Germline V gene sequence: CDR1 LNHDA, CDR2 SQIVND (reference sequence). V was shortened by 5 bases and J by 9 bases, with 11 bases between the two germline ends. The CDR3 loop is CASSFSLGEQFF. The CDR3 nucleotides are TGTGCCAGTAGTTTTTCTCTGGGTGAGCAGTTCTTC.

V is TRBV7-3 and J is TRBJ2-1, with TRBD1 matching 7 bases. After removal of 3 bases from V and 5 bases from J, the junction contained 10 bases not matched to a gene. The length of the CDR3 is 16 residues. Germline V CDR1 and CDR2: SGHTA, FQGTGA. Written as DNA, the CDR3 is TGTGCCAGCAGCTTGAAGCCGGGACAGCCAGACAATGAGCAGTTCTTC. It encodes CASSLKPGQPDNEQFF.

This chain uses TRBV11-2 with TRBJ2-7, with 8 nucleotides matching TRBD1. Germline assignment: CDR1 SGHAT and CDR2 FQNNGV. The CDR3 has 13 residues. The V segment lost 8 bases and the J segment 3 bases; nucleotides outside the gene matches: 6. The CDR3 sequence is CASGQGGFYEQYF. Here the CDR3 DNA reads TGTGCCAGCGGACAGGGCGGATTCTACGAGCAGTACTTC.

This sequence joins TRBV4-2 and TRBJ1-3, with 11 bases aligning to TRBD1. Germline lookup yields CDR1 LGHNA and CDR2 YNFKEQ. Trimming cost V 4 bases and J 0 bases; bases outside gene matches: 5. CDR3 length: 17 amino acids. This CDR3 is CASSLRGTGGSGNTIYF. The CDR3 DNA reads TGTGCCAGCAGCCTAAGGGGGACAGGGGGCTCTGGAAACACCATATATTTT.

V and J are TRBV27 and TRBJ1-1; D gene ambiguous. This CDR3 has 15 residues. From germline, CDR1 is MNHEY and CDR2 SMNVEV (reference sequence). Trimming shortened V by 3 bases and J by 8 bases, and 19 bases separated the two germline ends. The CDR3 protein is CASSFRWDSIAEAFF. Here the CDR3 DNA reads TGTGCCAGCAGTTTTAGATGGGATTCAATTGCGGAAGCTTTCTTT.

V usage is TRBV7-2 and J usage is TRBJ2-2; D gene ambiguous. Trimming took 1 base from V and 5 from J, leaving 8 bases between them. Per the germline V gene, CDR1 is SGHTA and CDR2 is FQGNSA. The CDR3 is 14 amino acids. The CDR3 nucleotides read TGTGCCAGCAGCTTAGGAGGCCAGACCGGGGAGCTGTTTTTT. This translates into CASSLGGQTGELFF.

This clone was recorded a few times. V usage is TRBV5-1 and J usage is TRBJ1-2, with 7 bases fitting TRBD1. CDR3 length equals 15 residues. Unmatched junction bases numbered 13, after V lost 5 bases and J lost 6 bases. Germline loops: CDR1 SGHRS, CDR2 YFSETQ. In DNA, the CDR3 is TGCGCCAGCAGGCAAACGGGACAGCGGGGCCATGGCTACACCTTC. Protein: CASRQTGQRGHGYTF.

The count of this clone is one. The V gene is TRBV7-2, the J gene TRBJ1-4; no clear D. This CDR3 has 14 amino acids. Germline loops: CDR1 SGHTA, CDR2 FQGNSA. Trimming shortened V by 5 bases and J by 8 bases, and 15 bases separated the two germline ends. Here the CDR3 reads CASSLWEGDEKLFF. In DNA form, the CDR3 reads TGTGCCAGCAGCCTTTGGGAGGGTGACGAAAAACTGTTTTTT.

This clone came up once. V gene TRBV7-2 combines with J gene TRBJ2-2; no reliable D call. With 5 bases removed from V and 0 bases from J, the gap between germline ends came to 13 bases. Germline V CDR1 and CDR2: SGHTA, FQGNSA. The CDR3 loop spans 16 amino acids. The CDR3 loop reads CASSRRATSNTGELFF. CDR3 bases: TGTGCCAGCAGCCGTCGGGCCACCTCGAACACCGGGGAGCTGTTTTTT.

The rearrangement links TRBV30 to TRBJ2-7, with D tentatively TRBD1 (5 bases). Deletions cut 1 base from V and 0 bases from J, with 7 bases between. Germline loops: CDR1 GTSNPN, CDR2 SVGIG (reference sequence). The CDR3 loop spans 13 amino acids. CDR3 in DNA: TGTGCCTGGAGTGAACAGGCCTCCTACGAGCAGTACTTC. Translating it yields CAWSEQASYEQYF.

This chain connects TRBV5-1 to TRBJ1-5, with TRBD1 identical over 10 bases. This CDR3 has 15 amino acids. J lost 3 bases, V lost 4 bases, and 4 bases had no gene match. Germline CDR1 reads SGHRS; CDR2 reads YFSETQ. Here the CDR3 reads CASSPGQGFNQPQHF. CDR3 DNA: TGCGCCAGCAGCCCGGGACAGGGGTTCAATCAGCCCCAGCATTTT. Full variable domain (remainder filled in from reference TRBV5-1 and TRBJ1-5): KAGVTQTPRYLIKTRGQQVTLSCSPISGHRSVSWYQQTPGQGLQFLFEYFSETQRNKGNFPGRFSGRQFSNSRSEMNVSTLELGDSALYLCASSPGQGFNQPQHFGDGTRLSIL.

The chain is built from TRBV6-6 and TRBJ2-1; D gene ambiguous. The CDR3 contains 14 residues. Germline CDR1 and CDR2: MNHNY and SVGAGI (reference sequence). Trimming cost V 4 bases and J 3 bases, with 10 bases left between them. In nucleotides, the CDR3 is TGTGCCAGCAGTTCCCTGGGGTACTACAATGAGCAGTTCTTC. Its translation: CASSSLGYYNEQFF.

Here the CDR3 reads CASSVDRGAYEQYF. In DNA form, the CDR3 reads TGTGCCAGCAGCGTAGACAGGGGCGCCTACGAGCAGTACTTC. The gene calls are TRBV5-8 and TRBJ2-7; 8 nucleotides agree with TRBD1. V was clipped by 4 bases and J by 2 bases; unmatched bases: 5. The germline V gene has CDR1 SGHTS and CDR2 YDEGEE. This CDR3 has 14 residues.

V usage is TRBV19 and J usage is TRBJ2-7; tentative D call: TRBD1 (5 bases). The germline V gene has CDR1 LNHDA and CDR2 SQIVND (reference sequence). This CDR3 is built from 14 residues. The germline V and J ends were trimmed by 3 bases and 0 bases, with 9 bases remaining between them. The chain's CDR3 is CASSITGSSYEQYF. DNA for the CDR3: TGTGCCAGTAGTATCACAGGCTCCTCCTACGAGCAGTACTTC.

This clone was observed once. This rearrangement joins TRBV18 to TRBJ1-4, with 11 bases aligning to TRBD1. CDR3 length equals 18 residues. Germline CDR1 reads KGHSH; CDR2 reads LQKENI. With V trimmed by 3 bases and J by 0 bases, 6 bases remained unmatched. Here the CDR3 DNA reads TGTGCCAGCTCACCTTTCCCGGGACAGGGGGCAACTAATGAAAAACTGTTTTTT. Protein: CASSPFPGQGATNEKLFF.

The chain links TRBV6-6 to TRBJ1-2; the match to TRBD1 covers 9 bases. The trim removed 8 bases at V and 2 bases at J, leaving 6 bases unmatched. CDR1 MNHNY and CDR2 SVGAGI come from the germline V gene (reference sequence). The CDR3 is 14 amino acids. CDR3 in amino acids: CASLGTGLNYGYTF. The CDR3 coding sequence is TGTGCCAGCCTAGGGACAGGGTTAAACTATGGCTACACCTTC.

The V call is TRBV5-1, the J call TRBJ1-6; weak D call: TRBD1 (6 bases). There are 14 residues in the CDR3. Germline V CDR1 and CDR2: SGHRS, YFSETQ. The V end was cut by 4 bases, the J end by 8 bases, with 13 bases between. CDR3 nucleotide sequence: TGCGCCAGCAGCGTAGGACAGCTATATTCACCCCTCCACTTT. Protein product: CASSVGQLYSPLHF.

This clone occurred once. The V gene is TRBV30, the J gene TRBJ2-2; 7 positions match TRBD2. The CDR3 length is 16 residues. J lost 5 bases, V lost 3 bases, and 12 bases had no gene match. In germline, CDR1 is GTSNPN, CDR2 SVGIG (reference sequence). The CDR3 nucleotides read TGTGCCTGGAGAAGTAGGGAGGTGGGGGGGACCGGGGAGCTGTTTTTT. Amino acids: CAWRSREVGGTGELFF.

This chain connects TRBV5-5 to TRBJ2-7, with D unresolved. This CDR3 is 11 amino acids long. V was trimmed by 4 bases and J by 3 bases, leaving 5 bases between them. Per the germline V gene, CDR1 is SGHKS and CDR2 is YYEKEE (reference sequence). The CDR3 region is CASSPSYEQYF. In DNA form, the CDR3 reads TGTGCCAGCAGCCCCAGCTACGAGCAGTACTTC.

This chain links TRBV7-2 with TRBJ1-5; D not certain. CDR3 length: 14 amino acids. V lost 2 bases and J lost 3, with 8 bases in between. CDR1 SGHTA and CDR2 FQGNSA come from the germline V gene. Here the CDR3 DNA reads TGTGCCAGCAGCTTACGAGGGAACAATCAGCCCCAGCATTTT. It is translated as CASSLRGNNQPQHF. The whole variable domain, remainder taken from reference TRBV7-2 and TRBJ1-5, is GAGVSQSPSNKVTEKGKDVELRCDPISGHTALYWYRQSLGQGLEFLIYFQGNSAPDKSGLPSDRFSAERTGGSVSTLTIQRTQQEDSAVYLCASSLRGNNQPQHFGDGTRLSIL.

The chain combines TRBV19 with TRBJ1-6; the D is unclear. CDR3 length equals 17 residues. Trimming took off 8 bases at V and 0 bases at J, with 17 bases between the two ends. Germline loops: CDR1 LNHDA, CDR2 SQIVND (reference sequence). The CDR3 loop is CASGRRNLGSYNSPLHF. Written as DNA, the CDR3 is TGTGCCAGTGGCAGGCGTAATCTGGGCTCCTATAATTCACCCCTCCACTTT.

The chain joins TRBV6-6 to TRBJ2-5; D is uncertain. Trimming shortened V by 5 bases and J by 0 bases, and 16 bases separated the two germline ends. CDR1 and CDR2 (germline): MNHNY, SVGAGI (reference sequence). The CDR3 has 16 residues. The CDR3 sequence: CASSLQHDTYQETQYF. DNA of the CDR3: TGTGCCAGCAGTCTCCAACACGACACTTACCAAGAGACCCAGTACTTC.